This TCR beta chain was sequenced for a study of cytomegalovirus exposure and HLA in healthy donors. For the study at large: The roughly 110 validation repertoires used the same platform as the roughly 670 first-cohort repertoires (as reported by a later analysis).

Notes on the study in general: Overall, roughly 170 TCR beta chains were annotated as cytomegalovirus-associated.

The V and J ends lost 4 bases and 2 bases, in that order; junction bases with no gene match: 5. The CDR3 contains 15 residues. CDR1 is SGHDN, CDR2 FVKESK, per germline. These donors were members of the roughly 120-subject validation cohort, a group separate from the roughly 670-subject first cohort. The repertoire was sequenced with immunoSEQ multiplex PCR; TCRdb's copy has only in-frame clones and lacks some. The sample holds about 73,000 clones, approximately 90% seen once. To note about this clone: Its antigen is undetermined.

Sequencing input: PBMCs. The clonotype was recovered from a woman under 30 in good health and CMV-seropositive. The chain employs TRBV14 and TRBJ2-3; 8 nucleotides line up with TRBD2. Here the CDR3 DNA reads TGTGCCAGCAGCCCCGGTAGCGGGAACACAGATACGCAGTATTTT. Protein product: CASSPGSGNTDTQYF.